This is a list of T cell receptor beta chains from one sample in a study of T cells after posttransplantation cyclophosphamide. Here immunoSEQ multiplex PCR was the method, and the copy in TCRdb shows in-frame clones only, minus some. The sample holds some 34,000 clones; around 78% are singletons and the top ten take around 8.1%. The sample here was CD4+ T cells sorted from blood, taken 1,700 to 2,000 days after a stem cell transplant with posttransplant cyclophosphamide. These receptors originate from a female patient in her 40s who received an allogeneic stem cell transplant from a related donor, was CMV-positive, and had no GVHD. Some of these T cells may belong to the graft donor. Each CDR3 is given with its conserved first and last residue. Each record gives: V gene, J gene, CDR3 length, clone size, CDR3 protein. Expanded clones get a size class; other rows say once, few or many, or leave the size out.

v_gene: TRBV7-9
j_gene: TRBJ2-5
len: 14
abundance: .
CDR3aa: CASSLAVSGETQYF

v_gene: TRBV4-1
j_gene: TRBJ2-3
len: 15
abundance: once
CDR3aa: CASKILAGTPDTQYF

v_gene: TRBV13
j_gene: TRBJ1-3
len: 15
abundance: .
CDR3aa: CASSLTGGYGNTIYF

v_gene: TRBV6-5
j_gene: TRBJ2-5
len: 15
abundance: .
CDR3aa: CASSYSGAKKETQYF

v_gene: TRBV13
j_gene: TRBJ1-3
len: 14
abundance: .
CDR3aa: CASILRTGGNTIYF

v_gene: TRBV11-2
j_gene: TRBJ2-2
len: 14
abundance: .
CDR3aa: CASSSLKGAGELFF

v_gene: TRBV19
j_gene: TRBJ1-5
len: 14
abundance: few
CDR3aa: CASSTDRGHQPQHF

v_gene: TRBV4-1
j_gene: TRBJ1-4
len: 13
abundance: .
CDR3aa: CASSQDIIGKLFF

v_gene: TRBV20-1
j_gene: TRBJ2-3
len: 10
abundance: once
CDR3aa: CSAIGDTQYF

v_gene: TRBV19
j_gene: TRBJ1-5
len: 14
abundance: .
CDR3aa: CASKSGSSGQPQHF

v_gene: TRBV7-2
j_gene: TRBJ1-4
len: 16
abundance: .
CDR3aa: CASSLVTGGGGEKLFF

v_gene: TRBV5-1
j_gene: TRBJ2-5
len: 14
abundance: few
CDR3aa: CASSPGNRGETQYF

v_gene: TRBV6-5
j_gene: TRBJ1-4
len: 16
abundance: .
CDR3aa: CASSFDRVATNEKLFF

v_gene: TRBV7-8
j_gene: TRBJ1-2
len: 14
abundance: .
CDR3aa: CASSLERGSWGYTF

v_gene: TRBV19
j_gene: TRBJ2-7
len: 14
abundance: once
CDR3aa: CASARTALFPEQYF

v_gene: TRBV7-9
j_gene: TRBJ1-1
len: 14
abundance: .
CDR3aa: CASQVGFMNTEAFF

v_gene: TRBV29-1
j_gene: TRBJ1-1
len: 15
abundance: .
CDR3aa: CSVVYQARVKTEAFF

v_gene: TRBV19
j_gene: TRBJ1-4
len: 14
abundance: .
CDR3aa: CASTPSGLRGKLFF

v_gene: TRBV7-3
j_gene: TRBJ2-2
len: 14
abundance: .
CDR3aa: CASSPPGNTGELFF

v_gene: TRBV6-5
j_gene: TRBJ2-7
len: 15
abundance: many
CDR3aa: CASSYGGRSSYEQYF

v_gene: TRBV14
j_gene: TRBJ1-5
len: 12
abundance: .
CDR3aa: CASSLSDQPQHF

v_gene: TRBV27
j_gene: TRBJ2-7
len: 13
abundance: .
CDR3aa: CASSLRGSYEQYF

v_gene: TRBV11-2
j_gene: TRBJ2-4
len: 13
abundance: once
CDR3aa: CASNQLAKNIQYF

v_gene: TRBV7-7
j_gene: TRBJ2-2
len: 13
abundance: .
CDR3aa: CASSLDRAGELFF

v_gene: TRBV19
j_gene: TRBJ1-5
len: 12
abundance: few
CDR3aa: CASRYSNQPQHF

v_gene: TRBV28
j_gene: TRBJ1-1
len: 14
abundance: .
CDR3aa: CASSIPTGGTEAFF

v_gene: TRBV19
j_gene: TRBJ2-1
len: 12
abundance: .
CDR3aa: CASSIFPNEQFF

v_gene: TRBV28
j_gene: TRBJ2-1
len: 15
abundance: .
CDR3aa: CASSFGLAAYNEQFF

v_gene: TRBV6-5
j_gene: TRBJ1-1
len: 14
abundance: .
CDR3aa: CASILDRANTEAFF

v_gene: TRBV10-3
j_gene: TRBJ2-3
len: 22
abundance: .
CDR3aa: CAISESAHSTSGGPASTDTQYF

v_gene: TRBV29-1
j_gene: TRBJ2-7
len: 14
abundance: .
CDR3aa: CSVDSGGLSFEQYF

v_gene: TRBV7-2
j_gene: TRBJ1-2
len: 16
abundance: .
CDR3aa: CASSLDKGAQNYGYTF

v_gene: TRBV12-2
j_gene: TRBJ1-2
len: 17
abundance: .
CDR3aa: CASRLTDRTQLCYGYTF

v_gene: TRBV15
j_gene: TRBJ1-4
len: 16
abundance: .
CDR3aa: CATSRDFAGRGEKLFF

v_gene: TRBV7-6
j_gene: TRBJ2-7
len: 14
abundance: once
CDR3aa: CASSPHQTSDEQYF

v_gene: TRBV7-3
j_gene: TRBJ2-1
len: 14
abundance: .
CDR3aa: CASTKGGGYNEQFF

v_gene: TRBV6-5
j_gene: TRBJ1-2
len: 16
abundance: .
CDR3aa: CASSYLKGRVHYGYTF

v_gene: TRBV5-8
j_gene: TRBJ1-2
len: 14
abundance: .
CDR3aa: CASSLAGQGTHLAF

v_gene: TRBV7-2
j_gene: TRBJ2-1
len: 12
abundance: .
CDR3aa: CALGVGYNEQFF

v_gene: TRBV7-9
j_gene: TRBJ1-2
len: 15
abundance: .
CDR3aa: CASSFSAVLNYGYTF

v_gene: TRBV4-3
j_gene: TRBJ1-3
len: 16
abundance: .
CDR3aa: CASSQVSGSLGNTIYF

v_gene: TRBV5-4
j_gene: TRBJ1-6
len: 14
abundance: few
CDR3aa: CASSRDRGNSPLHF